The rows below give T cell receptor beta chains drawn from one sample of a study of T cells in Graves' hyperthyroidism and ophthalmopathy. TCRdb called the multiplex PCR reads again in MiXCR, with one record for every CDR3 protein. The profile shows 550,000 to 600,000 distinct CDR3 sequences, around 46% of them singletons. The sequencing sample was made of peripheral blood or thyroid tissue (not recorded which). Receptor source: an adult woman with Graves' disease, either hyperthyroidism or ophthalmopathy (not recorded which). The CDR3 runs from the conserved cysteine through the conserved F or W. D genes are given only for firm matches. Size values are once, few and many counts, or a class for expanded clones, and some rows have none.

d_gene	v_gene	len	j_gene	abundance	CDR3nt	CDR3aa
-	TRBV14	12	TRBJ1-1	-	TGTGCCAGCAGCCCGACTGGATTTGAAGCTTTCTTT	CASSPTGFEAFF
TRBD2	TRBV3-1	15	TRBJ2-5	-	TGTGCCAGCAGCCAAGGTAGCGGGAGAGGTGAGACCCAGTACTTC	CASSQGSGRGETQYF
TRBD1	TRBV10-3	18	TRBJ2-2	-	TGTGCCATCAGTGAAATCTATACCGACAGGGCGAACACCGGGGAGCTGTTTTTT	CAISEIYTDRANTGELFF
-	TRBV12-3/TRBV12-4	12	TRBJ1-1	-	TGTGCCAGCAGCCTTACAGGACGCAAAGCTTTCTTT	CASSLTGRKAFF
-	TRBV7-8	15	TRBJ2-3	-	TGTGCCAGCAGCTTCGACCAGACTTCCACAGATACGCAGTATTTT	CASSFDQTSTDTQYF
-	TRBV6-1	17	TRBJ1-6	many	TGTGCCAGCAGTGAAGCAGCGCGACAAGCCTATAATTCACCCCTCCACTTT	CASSEAARQAYNSPLHF
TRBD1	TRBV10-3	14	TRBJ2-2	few	TGTGCCATCAGTACGGGACAGTCCACCGGGGAGCTGTTTTTT	CAISTGQSTGELFF
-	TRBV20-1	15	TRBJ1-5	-	TGCAGTGCTAACGACCCGGGAAATAGCAATCAGCCCCAGCATTTT	CSANDPGNSNQPQHF
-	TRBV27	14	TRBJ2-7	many	TGTGCCAGCAGCCAACAGCGAGGGCCCTACGAGCAGTACTTC	CASSQQRGPYEQYF
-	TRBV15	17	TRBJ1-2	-	TGTGCCACCAGCAGAGATGCGACAGGCCGAAATCTCTATGGCTACACCTTC	CATSRDATGRNLYGYTF
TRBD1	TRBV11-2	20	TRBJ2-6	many	TGTGCCAGCAGCACCTACAGGGGGCCTATTCGAAACTCTGGGGCCAACGTCCTGACTTTC	CASSTYRGPIRNSGANVLTF
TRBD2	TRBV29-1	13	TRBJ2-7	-	TGCAGCGCTGGTAGCGGGAGTTCCTACGAGCAGTACTTC	CSAGSGSSYEQYF
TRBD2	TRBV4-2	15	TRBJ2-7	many	TGTGCCAGCAGCCAAGAGGGGACTAGCTTTTACGAGCAGTACTTC	CASSQEGTSFYEQYF
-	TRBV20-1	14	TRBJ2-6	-	TGCAGTGCTCCCCTGGGGGCGGGGGCCTACGTCCTGACTTTC	CSAPLGAGAYVLTF
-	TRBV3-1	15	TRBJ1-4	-	TGTGCCAGCAGCGAGATGGGGGGCGCAAGGGAAAAACTGTTTTTT	CASSEMGGAREKLFF
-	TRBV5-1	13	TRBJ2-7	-	TGCGCCAGCAGGTTTGTGGGCTCCTACGAGCAGTACTTC	CASRFVGSYEQYF
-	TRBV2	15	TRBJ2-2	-	TGTGCCAGCAGGGATCAAGGAAAACCCACCGGGGAGCTGTTTTTT	CASRDQGKPTGELFF
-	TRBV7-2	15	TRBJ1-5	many	TGTGCCAGCAGCCGATTAGACGGATACAATCAGCCCCAGCATTTT	CASSRLDGYNQPQHF
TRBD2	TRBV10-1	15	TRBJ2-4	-	TGCGCCAGCAGTGAGTCACGCGGGGGGGTGAACATTCAGTACTTC	CASSESRGGVNIQYF
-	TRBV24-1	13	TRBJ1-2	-	TGTGCCACCAGTGATTACGGACGCCGCGGCTACACCTTC	CATSDYGRRGYTF
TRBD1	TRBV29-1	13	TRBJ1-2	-	TGCAGCGTTGAACCGGGACAGGCTACGGGCTACACCTTC	CSVEPGQATGYTF
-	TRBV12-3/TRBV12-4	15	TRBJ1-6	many	TGTGCCAGCAGTTTTTGGCGGGACTATAATTCACCCCTCCACTTT	CASSFWRDYNSPLHF